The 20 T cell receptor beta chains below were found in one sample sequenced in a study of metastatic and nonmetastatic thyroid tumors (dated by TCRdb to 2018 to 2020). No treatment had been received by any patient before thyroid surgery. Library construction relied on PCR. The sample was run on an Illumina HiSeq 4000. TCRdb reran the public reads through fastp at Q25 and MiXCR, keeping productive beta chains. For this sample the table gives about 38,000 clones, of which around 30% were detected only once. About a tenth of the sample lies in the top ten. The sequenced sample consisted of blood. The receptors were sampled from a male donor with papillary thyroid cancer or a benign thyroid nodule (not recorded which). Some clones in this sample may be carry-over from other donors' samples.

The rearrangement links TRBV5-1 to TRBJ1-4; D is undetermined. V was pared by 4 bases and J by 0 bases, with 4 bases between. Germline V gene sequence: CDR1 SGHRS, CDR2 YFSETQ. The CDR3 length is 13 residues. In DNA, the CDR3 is TGCGCCAGCAGCGAGGCAACTAATGAAAAACTGTTTTTT. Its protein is CASSEATNEKLFF.

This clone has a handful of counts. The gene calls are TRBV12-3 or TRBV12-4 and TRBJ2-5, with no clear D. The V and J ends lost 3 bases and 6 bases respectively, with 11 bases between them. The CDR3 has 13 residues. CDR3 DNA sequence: TGTGCCAGCAGTTTCCCCCCCGGCCAGACCCAGTACTTC. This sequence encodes CASSFPPGQTQYF.

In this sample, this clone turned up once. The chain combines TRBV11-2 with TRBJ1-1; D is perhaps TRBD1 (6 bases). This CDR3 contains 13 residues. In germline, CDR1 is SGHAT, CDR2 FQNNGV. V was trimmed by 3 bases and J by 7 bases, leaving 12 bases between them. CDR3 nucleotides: TGTGCCAGCAGCTTTGGGACATCAGGTGAAGCTTTCTTT. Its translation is CASSFGTSGEAFF.

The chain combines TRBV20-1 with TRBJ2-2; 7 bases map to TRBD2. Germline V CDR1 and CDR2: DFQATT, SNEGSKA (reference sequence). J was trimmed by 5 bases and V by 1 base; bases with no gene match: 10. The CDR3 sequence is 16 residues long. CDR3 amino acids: CSARAREGTRTGELFF. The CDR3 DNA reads TGCAGTGCTAGAGCCAGGGAGGGGACTCGGACCGGGGAGCTGTTTTTT.

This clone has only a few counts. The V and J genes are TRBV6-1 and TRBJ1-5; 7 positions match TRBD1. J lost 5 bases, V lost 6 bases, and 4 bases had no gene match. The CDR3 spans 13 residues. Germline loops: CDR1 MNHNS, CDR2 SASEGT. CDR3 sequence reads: CASRGDSDQPQHF. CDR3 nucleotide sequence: TGTGCCAGCAGGGGGGACAGTGATCAGCCCCAGCATTTT.

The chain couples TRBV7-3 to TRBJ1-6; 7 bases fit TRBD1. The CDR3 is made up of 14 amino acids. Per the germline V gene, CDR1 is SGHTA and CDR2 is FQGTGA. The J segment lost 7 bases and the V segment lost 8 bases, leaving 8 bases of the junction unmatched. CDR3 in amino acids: CASSRGDSNSPLHF. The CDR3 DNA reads TGTGCCAGCTCCCGTGGGGACAGCAATTCACCCCTCCACTTT.

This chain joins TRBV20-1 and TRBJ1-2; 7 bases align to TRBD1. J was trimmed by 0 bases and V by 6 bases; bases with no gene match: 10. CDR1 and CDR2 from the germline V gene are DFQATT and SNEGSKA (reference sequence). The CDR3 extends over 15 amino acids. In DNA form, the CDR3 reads TGCAGTGCCCAGGGGGGGACAGCCTCTAACTATGGCTACACCTTC. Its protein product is CSAQGGTASNYGYTF.

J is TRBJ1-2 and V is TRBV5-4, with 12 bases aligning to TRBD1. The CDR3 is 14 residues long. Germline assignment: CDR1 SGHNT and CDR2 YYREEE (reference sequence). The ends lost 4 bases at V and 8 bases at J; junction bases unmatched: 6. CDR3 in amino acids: CASSPGQGASGYTF. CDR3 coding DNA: TGTGCCAGCAGCCCGGGACAGGGGGCGAGCGGCTACACCTTC.

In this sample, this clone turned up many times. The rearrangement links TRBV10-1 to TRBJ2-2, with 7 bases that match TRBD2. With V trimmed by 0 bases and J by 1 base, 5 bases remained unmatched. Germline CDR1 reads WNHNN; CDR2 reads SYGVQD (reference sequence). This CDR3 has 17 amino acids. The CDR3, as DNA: TGCGCCAGCAGTGAGTCGAGGGCTAGCGGGAACACCGGGGAGCTGTTTTTT. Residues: CASSESRASGNTGELFF.

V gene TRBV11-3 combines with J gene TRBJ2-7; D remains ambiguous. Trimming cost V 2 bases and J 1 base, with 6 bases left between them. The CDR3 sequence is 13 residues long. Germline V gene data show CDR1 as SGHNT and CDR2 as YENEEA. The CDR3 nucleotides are TGTGCCAGCAGCTTACACGGTTCCTACGAGCAGTACTTC. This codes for CASSLHGSYEQYF.

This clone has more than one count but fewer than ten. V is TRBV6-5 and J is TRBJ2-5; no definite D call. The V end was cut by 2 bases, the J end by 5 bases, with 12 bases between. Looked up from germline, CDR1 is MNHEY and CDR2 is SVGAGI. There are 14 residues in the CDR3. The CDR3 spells CASSYGRQSETQYF. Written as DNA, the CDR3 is TGTGCCAGCAGTTACGGCCGACAAAGCGAGACCCAGTACTTC.

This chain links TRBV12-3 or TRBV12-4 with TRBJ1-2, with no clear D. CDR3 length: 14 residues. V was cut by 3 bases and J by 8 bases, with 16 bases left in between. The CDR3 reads CASSLDPAWEGYTF. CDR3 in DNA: TGTGCCAGCAGTTTGGACCCCGCATGGGAGGGCTACACCTTC.

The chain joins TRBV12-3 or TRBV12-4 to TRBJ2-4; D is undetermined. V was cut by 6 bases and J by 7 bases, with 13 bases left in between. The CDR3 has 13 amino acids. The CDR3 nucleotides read TGTGCCAGCAGCTCGCTTGTTCGGAACATTCAGTACTTC. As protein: CASSSLVRNIQYF.

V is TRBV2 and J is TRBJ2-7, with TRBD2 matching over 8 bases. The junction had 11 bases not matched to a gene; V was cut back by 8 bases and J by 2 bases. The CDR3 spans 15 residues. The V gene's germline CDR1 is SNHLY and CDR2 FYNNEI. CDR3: CASGGTRVAPYEQYF. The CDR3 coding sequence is TGTGCCAGCGGGGGGACTAGGGTTGCACCCTACGAGCAGTACTTC.

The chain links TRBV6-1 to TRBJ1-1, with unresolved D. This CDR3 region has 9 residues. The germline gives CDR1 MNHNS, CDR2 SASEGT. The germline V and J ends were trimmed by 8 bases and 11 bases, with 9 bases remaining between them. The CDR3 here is CASLRRAFF. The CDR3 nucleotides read TGTGCCAGCTTGCGTCGGGCTTTCTTT.

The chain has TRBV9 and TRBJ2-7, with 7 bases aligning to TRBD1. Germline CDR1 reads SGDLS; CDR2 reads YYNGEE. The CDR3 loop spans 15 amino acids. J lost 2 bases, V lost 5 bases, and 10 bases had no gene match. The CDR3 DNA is TGTGCCAGCAGTCCCCGGGACAGTCCCGCCTACGAGCAGTACTTC. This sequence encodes CASSPRDSPAYEQYF.

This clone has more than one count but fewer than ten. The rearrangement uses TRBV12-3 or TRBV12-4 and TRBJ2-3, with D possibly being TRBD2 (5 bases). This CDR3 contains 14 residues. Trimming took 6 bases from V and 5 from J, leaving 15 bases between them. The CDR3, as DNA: TGTGCCAGCAGCGCTTATGGACTTTTAGATACGCAGTATTTT. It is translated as CASSAYGLLDTQYF.

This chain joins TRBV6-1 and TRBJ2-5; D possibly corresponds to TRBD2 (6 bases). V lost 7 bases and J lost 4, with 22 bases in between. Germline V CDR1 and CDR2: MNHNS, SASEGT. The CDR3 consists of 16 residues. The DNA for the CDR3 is TGTGCCAGCACCGAAGGGACTGGCTCGGAAGGAGAGACCCAGTACTTC. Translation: CASTEGTGSEGETQYF.

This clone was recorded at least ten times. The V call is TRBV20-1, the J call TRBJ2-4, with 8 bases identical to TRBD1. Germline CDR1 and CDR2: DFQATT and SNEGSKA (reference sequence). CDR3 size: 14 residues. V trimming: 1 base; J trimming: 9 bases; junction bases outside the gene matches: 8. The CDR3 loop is CSARGDRGGGIQYF. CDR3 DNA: TGCAGTGCTAGAGGAGACAGGGGCGGAGGCATTCAGTACTTC.

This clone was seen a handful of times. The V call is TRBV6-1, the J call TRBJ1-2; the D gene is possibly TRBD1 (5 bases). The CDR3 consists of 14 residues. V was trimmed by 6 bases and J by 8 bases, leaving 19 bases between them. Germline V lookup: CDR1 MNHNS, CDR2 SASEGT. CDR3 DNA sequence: TGTGCCAGCAGGCAGGGTGTGACACTGGAAGGCTACACCTTC. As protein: CASRQGVTLEGYTF.